Listed below are T cell receptor beta chains from one sample, sequenced in a study of cytomegalovirus exposure and HLA in healthy donors. Assay: immunoSEQ multiplex PCR; the TCRdb copy retains only in-frame clones and omits some. Of around 140,000 clones detected, around 66% appear once; the ten largest clones hold over 5%. Sequencing used PBMCs. The receptor source for this set is a woman aged 55-69 years in good health and CMV-seronegative. Each CDR3 is given with its conserved first and last residue. The order of the fields is V gene, CDR3 protein.

>TRBV5-6
CASSSLRDTTYEQYF
>TRBV7-9
CSSSLGQPTGTGELFF
>TRBV7-2
CASSLGPGTQYF
>TRBV5-1
CASSLVLRSPGEQYF
>TRBV15
CATSRDSGRRQSQPQHF
>TRBV19
CASSIGLAGGRSKNIQYF
>TRBV7-9
CAARGTDQETQYF
>TRBV28
CASTWGGWETQYF
>TRBV21-1
CASHHPGQGGEQYF
>TRBV4-1
CASSMSGGARTDTQYF
>TRBV4-1
CASSQDQGSGNTIYF
>TRBV2
CASSRDIITDTQYF
>TRBV5-1
CASSLTGGPYNEQFF
>TRBV7-2
CASSTGYEQYF
>TRBV9
CASSVGGGGYEQYF
>TRBV7-2
CASSLGGSQETQYF
>TRBV10-2
CASSEGEGTEAFF
>TRBV27
CASSLSTWETQYF
>TRBV23-1
CASFRDTPFANYGYTF
>TRBV11-2
CASSLALSSYGYTF
>TRBV5-1
CASSLGQGRVWYTF
>TRBV21-1
CASSTQGPPGEQYF
>TRBV9
CASSVVVAGEQYF
>TRBV13
CASTTGPLRSAFF
>TRBV28
CASGLAGRGITEAFF
>TRBV5-4
CASSLRGTAGRLDYGYTF
>TRBV5-1
CASATLASSTDTQYF
>TRBV5-1
CASSPSGAGNTEAFF
>TRBV7-9
CSSREPRTEAFF
>TRBV5-1
CASSLGGGGTYEQYF
>TRBV19
CASSMASEQFF
>TRBV7-9
CASSLVRESEQFF
>TRBV7-9
CASSLGQGRSGNTIYF
>TRBV7-2
CASSLGEQFTDTQYF
>TRBV7-2
CASSLAPASNQYF
>TRBV5-1
CASSHGTSGGLSYEQYF
>TRBV5-4
CASSSSGGANEQFF
>TRBV19
CASSTGTGGGETQYF
>TRBV19
CASSLQTGYQPQHF
>TRBV7-8
CASSLARVYNEQFF
>TRBV5-4
CASRPDGGGAYGYTF